This passage covers 30 T cell receptor beta chains from one sample sequenced in a study of CD8 T cells in ankylosing spondylitis (dated by TCRdb to between 2016 and 2019). Library creation used 5' RACE. Instrument used: Illumina HiSeq 2500. The public reads were quality trimmed at Q25 with fastp and then assembled into clones with MiXCR by TCRdb, keeping productive beta chains. Every distinct CDR3 protein forms one entry, paired with its most common genes and DNA. For this sample there are roughly 130,000 distinct CDR3 sequences; 6.5% to 9% appear just once. 12% of the sample lies in the top ten. The sequenced sample consisted of blood, either unsorted or a sorted T cell fraction (not recorded which). All receptors come from a male donor with ankylosing spondylitis or in good health (not recorded which).

The sample holds many counts of this clonotype. The chain has TRBV4-3 and TRBJ2-7; possible D gene TRBD2, 6 bases. The CDR3 is made up of 15 amino acids. Germline lookup yields CDR1 LGHNA and CDR2 YSLEER. V was pared by 0 bases and J by 3 bases, with 12 bases between. This CDR3 reads CASSQDAGPFYEQYF. CDR3 coding DNA: TGCGCCAGCAGCCAAGATGCGGGACCCTTCTACGAGCAGTACTTC.

This clonotype was seen many times. The gene calls are TRBV12-3 or TRBV12-4 and TRBJ2-5; possible D gene TRBD2, 6 bases. CDR3 length: 13 residues. With 6 bases removed from V and 1 base from J, the gap between germline ends came to 9 bases. The CDR3 DNA reads TGTGCCAGCAGCACTAGCAGCCAAGAGACCCAGTACTTC. As protein: CASSTSSQETQYF.

This clonotype was seen at least ten times. The V and J genes are TRBV29-1 and TRBJ2-6; D is uncertain. CDR1 is SQVTM and CDR2 is ANQGSEA in the germline V gene. V lost 3 bases and J lost 2, with 11 bases in between. The CDR3 covers 15 residues. CDR3 sequence reads: CSVDSSGAGANVLTF. CDR3 coding DNA: TGCAGCGTTGATTCATCTGGGGCTGGGGCCAACGTCCTGACTTTC.

The V and J genes are TRBV12-3 or TRBV12-4 and TRBJ1-2; D is unclear. The CDR3 has 11 amino acids. V dropped 5 bases and J dropped 7 bases, with 8 bases sitting between them. The CDR3, as DNA: TGTGCCAGCAGTGTGCTTGGTGGCTACACCTTC. Protein: CASSVLGGYTF.

This clonotype was detected ten times or more. This rearrangement joins TRBV29-1 to TRBJ1-2; D is undetermined. The germline V and J ends were trimmed by 4 bases and 0 bases, with 9 bases remaining between them. The CDR3 loop spans 13 amino acids. The germline CDR1 and CDR2 sequences are SQVTM and ANQGSEA. The CDR3 bases are TGCAGCGTTGCCTGGGAAACTAACTATGGCTACACCTTC. Translated: CSVAWETNYGYTF.

The chain uses TRBV14 and TRBJ2-1; D is perhaps TRBD1 (6 bases). The V and J ends lost 0 bases and 2 bases respectively, with 11 bases between them. CDR3 length: 16 amino acids. CDR1 SGHDN and CDR2 FVKESK come from the germline V gene. The CDR3 DNA is TGTGCCAGCAGCCAAGATAGGGGGTTGACCTACAATGAGCAGTTCTTC. Its protein is CASSQDRGLTYNEQFF.

This clonotype has a count of ten or more. The J gene is TRBJ1-1, the V gene TRBV2; D call uncertain. V lost 8 bases and J lost 1, with 14 bases in between. Germline V gene data show CDR1 as SNHLY and CDR2 as FYNNEI. The CDR3 has 14 residues. The DNA of the CDR3 is TGTGCCAGCCGCGACGCGGGCTCGAACACTGAAGCTTTCTTT. Amino acids: CASRDAGSNTEAFF.

This clonotype occurred many times. This chain links TRBV5-1 with TRBJ2-1; tentatively, D is TRBD1 or TRBD2 (7 bases each). Germline V lookup: CDR1 SGHRS, CDR2 YFSETQ. The CDR3 is 14 residues long. V was cut by 9 bases and J by 2 bases, with 15 bases left in between. The CDR3 is CATRGDSTYNEQFF. The DNA for the CDR3 is TGCGCCACCCGGGGGGACAGCACCTACAATGAGCAGTTCTTC.

This clonotype was seen at least ten times. The chain combines TRBV7-2 with TRBJ1-2; D possibly corresponds to TRBD1 (5 bases). From germline, CDR1 is SGHTA and CDR2 FQGNSA. The CDR3 loop spans 14 amino acids. V was trimmed by 3 bases and J by 3 bases, leaving 11 bases between them. CDR3 DNA: TGTGCCAGCAGCTTTGACGGGGGGTACTATGGCTACACCTTC. The encoded protein is CASSFDGGYYGYTF.

This clonotype was counted many times. The chain carries TRBV5-1 and TRBJ2-5, with no clear D. The CDR3 consists of 14 residues. Germline lookup yields CDR1 SGHRS and CDR2 YFSETQ. V lost 0 bases and J lost 2, with 8 bases in between. CDR3 residues: CASSLVPTQETQYF. For the CDR3, the DNA is TGCGCCAGCAGCTTGGTTCCGACTCAAGAGACCCAGTACTTC.

In this sample, this clonotype turned up many times. The chain couples TRBV7-2 to TRBJ2-7, with TRBD2 as a possible D gene (5 bases). Trimming took off 1 base at V and 6 bases at J, with 13 bases between the two ends. CDR3 size: 14 residues. Germline V gives CDR1 SGHTA, CDR2 FQGNSA. The CDR3 loop is CASSLGPGSGEQYF. CDR3 DNA sequence: TGTGCCAGCAGCTTAGGTCCGGGGTCTGGCGAGCAGTACTTC.

In this sample, this clonotype turned up many times. This chain uses TRBV5-1 with TRBJ2-7; TRBD1 is a possible D gene (5 bases). V dropped 4 bases and J dropped 5 bases, with 13 bases sitting between them. The CDR3 is 13 amino acids. CDR1 is SGHRS and CDR2 is YFSETQ in the germline V gene. CDR3 amino acids: CASSPDNANEQYF. The CDR3 coding sequence is TGCGCCAGCAGCCCGGACAATGCAAACGAGCAGTACTTC. Full variable domain (remainder filled in from reference TRBV5-1 and TRBJ2-7): KAGVTQTPRYLIKTRGQQVTLSCSPISGHRSVSWYQQTPGQGLQFLFEYFSETQRNKGNFPGRFSGRQFSNSRSEMNVSTLELGDSALYLCASSPDNANEQYFGPGTRLTVT.

A word on this clonotype: This may be a read error: a much more frequent sequence differs by one nucleotide. V usage is TRBV12-3 or TRBV12-4 and J usage is TRBJ1-2; no clear D. The CDR3 covers 14 residues. The CDR3 is CGSRPGKSGYGYTF. The CDR3 nucleotides read TGTGGCAGCAGGCCTGGTAAATCTGGCTATGGCTACACCTTC.

This clonotype has ten or more counts. This chain connects TRBV5-5 to TRBJ2-7; a possible D gene is TRBD1 (6 bases). V lost 2 bases to trimming and J lost 2 bases, with 14 bases between them. CDR1 and CDR2 (germline): SGHKS, YYEKEE (reference sequence). This CDR3 comprises 15 residues. The chain's CDR3 is CASSLIGQRTYEQYF. CDR3 nucleotides: TGTGCCAGCAGCTTAATAGGACAGAGGACCTACGAGCAGTACTTC.

This clonotype was recorded many times. The chain uses TRBV2 and TRBJ2-3; 7 bases line up with TRBD2. There are 15 residues in the CDR3. V was pared by 7 bases and J by 0 bases, with 7 bases of the junction left unmatched. Germline assignment: CDR1 SNHLY and CDR2 FYNNEI. CDR3 in amino acids: CASNEASGSTDTQYF. In nucleotides, the CDR3 is TGTGCCAGCAATGAGGCTAGCGGAAGCACAGATACGCAGTATTTT.

There are many counts of this clonotype. This chain links TRBV7-2 with TRBJ2-2; 7 positions agree with TRBD1. Germline values: CDR1 SGHTA, CDR2 FQGNSA. This CDR3 is built from 14 residues. The V and J ends lost 9 bases and 6 bases, in that order; junction bases with no gene match: 10. The CDR3 spells CASKTGLISGELFF. The CDR3 DNA reads as TGTGCCAGTAAGACAGGGTTAATCTCCGGGGAGCTGTTTTTT.

This clonotype has just one count. This CDR3 is CASSLSKLAKNIQYF. CDR3 in DNA: TGTGCCAGCAGTTTATCCAAACTAGCCAAAAACATTCAGTACTTC. The rearrangement links TRBV28 to TRBJ2-4; D gene ambiguous. Trimming shortened V by 1 base and J by 0 bases, and 7 bases separated the two germline ends. The germline V gene has CDR1 MDHEN and CDR2 SYDVKM. The CDR3 extends over 15 amino acids.

In its sample, this clonotype was seen many times. J is TRBJ2-1 and V is TRBV7-2; 7 bases line up with TRBD1. This CDR3 comprises 14 residues. The trim removed 2 bases at V and 7 bases at J, leaving 5 bases unmatched. Germline V gene sequence: CDR1 SGHTA, CDR2 FQGNSA. The CDR3 sequence is CASSLWGRGNEQFF. The CDR3 DNA reads TGTGCCAGCAGCTTATGGGGCAGGGGGAATGAGCAGTTCTTC.

This clonotype was detected many times. V and J are TRBV14 and TRBJ2-2; TRBD2 aligns across 9 bases. Germline V gene sequence: CDR1 SGHDN, CDR2 FVKESK. This CDR3 region has 15 residues. J was trimmed by 5 bases and V by 2 bases; bases with no gene match: 3. In DNA, the CDR3 is TGTGCCAGCAGCCAATCGCTAGCGGGAACCGGGGAGCTGTTTTTT. As protein: CASSQSLAGTGELFF.

At least ten counts were recorded for this clonotype. The chain has TRBV5-1 and TRBJ1-2; the match to TRBD1 covers 7 bases. The J segment lost 0 bases and the V segment lost 4 bases, leaving 12 bases of the junction unmatched. This CDR3 spans 17 amino acids. Germline CDR1 is SGHRS and CDR2 is YFSETQ. The CDR3 DNA is TGCGCCAGCAGCCCGGGACAGAGTCCTTCCGCTAACTATGGCTACACCTTC. It translates to CASSPGQSPSANYGYTF.

The sample holds many counts of this clonotype. The V gene is TRBV20-1, the J gene TRBJ2-1, with 7 nucleotides matching TRBD2. The CDR3 loop spans 15 amino acids. The V segment lost 6 bases and the J segment 0 bases; nucleotides outside the gene matches: 8. From germline, CDR1 is DFQATT and CDR2 SNEGSKA (reference sequence). CDR3 bases: TGCAGTGCCTTCTGGGGGGGAGTCTCCTACAATGAGCAGTTCTTC. Translation gives CSAFWGGVSYNEQFF.

At least ten counts were recorded for this clonotype. The V and J genes are TRBV20-1 and TRBJ2-2, with unresolved D. In germline, CDR1 is DFQATT, CDR2 SNEGSKA (reference sequence). This CDR3 is built from 14 residues. The V end lost 6 bases, the J end lost 1 base, and 12 bases lay between the germline ends. CDR3 sequence: CSARLVVNTGELFF. The CDR3 region has the DNA TGCAGTGCCCGGCTGGTCGTGAACACCGGGGAGCTGTTTTTT.

This clonotype was recorded at least ten times. V is TRBV5-1 and J is TRBJ1-2, with 9 bases aligning to TRBD1. V trimming: 3 bases; J trimming: 7 bases; junction bases outside the gene matches: 10. The CDR3 is 15 amino acids. Germline V lookup: CDR1 SGHRS, CDR2 YFSETQ. CDR3 region: CASSYPEGQGAGYTF. DNA for the CDR3: TGCGCCAGCAGCTACCCCGAGGGACAGGGAGCTGGCTACACCTTC.

This clonotype was seen only a few times. The rearrangement uses TRBV7-2 and TRBJ2-7, with 9 bases aligning to TRBD2. Germline assignment: CDR1 SGHTA and CDR2 FQGNSA. Trimming removed 6 bases from V and 5 bases from J; junction bases left unmatched: 8. This CDR3 spans 14 amino acids. The CDR3 bases are TGTGCCAGCAGTTTTTCCGGGACTAGCCACGAGCAGTACTTC. Protein product: CASSFSGTSHEQYF.

This clonotype was seen at least ten times. The V gene is TRBV9, the J gene TRBJ2-1; 11 bases line up with TRBD2. V trimming: 6 bases; J trimming: 6 bases; junction bases outside the gene matches: 8. The CDR3 is made up of 15 amino acids. Germline lookup yields CDR1 SGDLS and CDR2 YYNGEE. The CDR3 region is CASTELAGVINEQFF. The CDR3 DNA reads TGTGCCAGCACCGAACTAGCGGGAGTCATCAATGAGCAGTTCTTC.

This clonotype was recorded at least ten times. The rearrangement joins TRBV5-1 to TRBJ1-3; the D is unclear. V was cut by 0 bases and J by 4 bases, with 11 bases left in between. The germline V gene encodes CDR1 SGHRS and CDR2 YFSETQ. The CDR3 is 15 residues long. Here the CDR3 reads CASSLAGPGGNTIYF. DNA for the CDR3: TGCGCCAGCAGCTTGGCCGGACCGGGGGGAAACACCATATATTTT.

Note on this clonotype: Being one base from a much bigger clone, this may be a read error. V is TRBV2 and J is TRBJ2-4; possibly TRBD2 for D (5 bases). CDR3 length: 16 residues. Germline-derived CDR1 and CDR2 are SNHLY and FYNNEI. The CDR3 protein is CPSRYGLILAKNIQYF. CDR3 DNA sequence: TGTCCCAGCAGATACGGACTGATTCTAGCCAAAAACATTCAGTACTTC.

This clonotype was seen many times. The chain links TRBV28 to TRBJ1-2; D call uncertain. This CDR3 has 14 amino acids. Germline V CDR1 and CDR2: MDHEN, SYDVKM. V lost 7 bases and J 7 bases, leaving 19 bases between the germline ends. The CDR3 loop is CASTSPERAGGYTF. Here the CDR3 DNA reads TGTGCCAGCACCAGCCCCGAAAGGGCCGGTGGCTACACCTTC.

Comments on this clonotype: The junction departs from germline at one end; a sequencing error may be responsible. V is TRBV20-1 and J is TRBJ2-1, with 9 bases identical to TRBD1. Germline V CDR1 and CDR2: DFQATT, SNEGSKA (reference sequence). The CDR3 spans 16 residues. The CDR3 here is CCAREQKTGGYNEQFF. CDR3 coding DNA: TGCTGTGCTAGAGAACAAAAGACAGGGGGCTACAATGAGCAGTTCTTC.

This clonotype was picked up many times. V is TRBV20-1 and J is TRBJ2-3; D is perhaps TRBD1 or TRBD2 (6 bases each). Trimming stripped 0 bases from V and 3 bases from J, with 19 bases between. The germline CDR1 and CDR2 sequences are DFQATT and SNEGSKA (reference sequence). The CDR3 loop spans 17 amino acids. CDR3: CSARDPQGRGRTDTQYF. CDR3 DNA: TGCAGTGCTAGAGATCCTCAGGGGCGGGGTCGGACAGATACGCAGTATTTT.